This TCR beta chain was recovered during a study of T-cell memory formation after mild COVID-19. Looked up from germline, CDR1 is SGHTA and CDR2 is FQGNSA. V lost 4 bases to trimming and J lost 4 bases, with 19 bases between them. The CDR3 contains 16 residues. TCRdb re-called the 5' RACE reads through MiXCR, storing one row per CDR3 protein. The data show about 400,000 distinct CDR3 sequences, approximately 18% seen once. The sample comprised PBMCs or a T cell subset sorted from them (not recorded which). The clonotype originates from a man aged 18 to 30 who had mild COVID-19 (a few samples of this study predate the infection). Cell type and time point are not known. The chain uses TRBV7-2 and TRBJ2-5; D might be TRBD2 (6 bases). CDR3 residues: CASSSGGTRARETQYF. In DNA, the CDR3 is TGTGCCAGCAGCTCCGGGGGTACTAGGGCGCGAGAGACCCAGTACTTC.